The 20 T cell receptor beta chains reported below all come from one sample, sequenced in a study of Ad26.COV2.S vaccination and SARS-CoV-2 variants. Treatment in this sample: some 20 received Ad26.COV2.S at low or high dose, single or two shots; about 5 received placebo; per-sample allocation not given. Sample collection was performed on day 63 after the first vaccine or placebo injection. Clones were sequenced by immunoSEQ multiplex PCR, and TCRdb holds only the in-frame ones, with some missing. Of around 310,000 clones in the sample, roughly 90% were seen once. Sequences were derived from peripheral blood, sampled in a trial of Ad26.COV2.S vaccine versus placebo. These TCRs come from a person between 18 and 60 years old who received the Ad26.COV2.S COVID-19 vaccine or a placebo.

There are a few counts of this clone. CDR3 protein: CASSLIFGGGQPQHF. The CDR3 bases are TGTGCCAGCAGTTTAATCTTCGGGGGGGGACAGCCCCAGCATTTT. The V and J genes are TRBV27 and TRBJ1-5; tentative D call: TRBD1 (5 bases). Germline V gene data show CDR1 as MNHEY and CDR2 as SMNVEV (reference sequence). V gave up 2 bases and J gave up 7 bases, with 15 bases separating them. The CDR3 runs to 15 residues.

The V gene is TRBV18, the J gene TRBJ2-1; D remains ambiguous. This CDR3 spans 13 amino acids. Germline lookup yields CDR1 KGHSH and CDR2 LQKENI. The germline V and J ends were trimmed by 2 bases and 4 bases, with 6 bases remaining between them. CDR3 region: CASSPGLYNEQFF. DNA for the CDR3: TGTGCCAGCTCACCAGGTCTTTACAATGAGCAGTTCTTC.

This chain connects TRBV4-2 to TRBJ2-5; a possible D gene is TRBD2 (7 bases). The CDR3 loop spans 13 amino acids. CDR1 is LGHNA, CDR2 YNFKEQ, per germline. V lost 8 bases and J 5 bases, leaving 15 bases between the germline ends. CDR3 residues: CASGGASWETQYF. CDR3 nucleotides: TGTGCCAGCGGGGGGGCATCGTGGGAGACCCAGTACTTC.

The V call is TRBV6-2 or TRBV6-3, the J call TRBJ1-1, with a possible D match to TRBD1 (5 bases). The germline V gene encodes CDR1 MNHEY and CDR2 SVGEGT. V was shortened by 2 bases and J by 1 base, with 14 bases between the two germline ends. This CDR3 has 16 residues. DNA for the CDR3: TGTGCCAGCAGTTACGGCGTGTGGGGACCGAACACTGAAGCTTTCTTT. Translated: CASSYGVWGPNTEAFF.

The chain recombines TRBV2 with TRBJ2-1; 7 positions agree with TRBD2. Germline CDR1 and CDR2: SNHLY and FYNNEI. The CDR3 sequence is 18 residues long. The J segment lost 0 bases and the V segment lost 3 bases, leaving 11 bases of the junction unmatched. This CDR3 is CASSEGGGFADSYNEQFF. The CDR3, as DNA: TGTGCCAGCAGTGAGGGGGGGGGATTCGCCGACTCCTACAATGAGCAGTTCTTC.

The genes are TRBV4-1 and TRBJ1-2; D perhaps matches TRBD1 (5 bases). This CDR3 has 18 amino acids. Germline values: CDR1 MGHRA, CDR2 YSYEKL. Trimming stripped 0 bases from V and 5 bases from J, with 22 bases between. For the CDR3, the DNA is TGCGCCAGCAGCCAAGATTCAGGCCAGGGCGGTATAGGTTATGGCTACACCTTC. Translated, it gives CASSQDSGQGGIGYGYTF.

The CDR3 spells CASSQDGRGGPEAFF. In DNA, the CDR3 is TGCGCCAGCAGCCAAGACGGGAGAGGGGGTCCTGAAGCTTTCTTT. The V and J genes are TRBV4-1 and TRBJ1-1; D is possibly TRBD1 (6 bases). V lost 0 bases and J lost 6, with 14 bases in between. CDR1 MGHRA and CDR2 YSYEKL come from the germline V gene. The CDR3 covers 15 residues.

The chain uses TRBV4-3 and TRBJ1-1, with D tentatively TRBD1 (6 bases). From germline, CDR1 is LGHNA and CDR2 YSLEER. This CDR3 region has 19 residues. The V and J ends lost 0 bases and 0 bases respectively, with 20 bases between them. The CDR3 here is CASSQDLWAGEYVNTEAFF. CDR3 DNA: TGCGCCAGCAGCCAAGATTTATGGGCAGGGGAGTACGTGAACACTGAAGCTTTCTTT.

The chain recombines TRBV6-1 with TRBJ1-4; D is uncertain. Germline lookup yields CDR1 MNHNS and CDR2 SASEGT. CDR3 length: 12 amino acids. Trimming removed 3 bases at V and 10 bases at J, with 9 bases between. CDR3 sequence reads: CASSDPAGKLFF. The CDR3 DNA sequence: TGTGCCAGCAGTGACCCTGCCGGAAAACTGTTTTTT.

The V and J genes are TRBV7-9 and TRBJ2-7, with 7 bases fitting TRBD1. V trimming: 5 bases; J trimming: 3 bases; junction bases outside the gene matches: 10. The CDR3 loop spans 15 amino acids. Germline lookup yields CDR1 SEHNR and CDR2 FQNEAQ (reference sequence). The CDR3 sequence: CASSNYGTDFYEQYF. Written as DNA, the CDR3 is TGTGCCAGCAGCAACTACGGGACAGACTTCTACGAGCAGTACTTC.

This clone has only one observation. This chain links TRBV25-1 with TRBJ2-1; D not certain. The CDR3 is 16 amino acids. Trimming removed 6 bases from V and 3 bases from J, with 18 bases in between. Germline V lookup: CDR1 MGHDK, CDR2 SYGVNS. The CDR3, as DNA: TGTGCCAGCAGCGCCATGAAGGGCGGCAACTACAATGAGCAGTTCTTC. Its protein product is CASSAMKGGNYNEQFF. Full variable domain (missing parts from reference TRBV25-1 and TRBJ2-1): EADIYQTPRYLVIGTGKKITLECSQTMGHDKMYWYQQDPGMELHLIHYSYGVNSTEKGDLSSESTVSRIRTEHFPLTLESARPSHTSQYLCASSAMKGGNYNEQFFGPGTRLTVL.

The table lists this clone with a few counts. The chain joins TRBV5-1 to TRBJ1-4, with 9 bases lining up with TRBD1. J was trimmed by 6 bases and V by 0 bases; bases with no gene match: 6. Per germline, CDR1 SGHRS and CDR2 YFSETQ. The CDR3 is made up of 16 amino acids. CDR3 nucleotide sequence: TGCGCCAGCAGCTTGGGGTTGAGGACAGGGGATGAAAAACTGTTTTTT. Protein product: CASSLGLRTGDEKLFF.

This clone was counted once. The chain links TRBV4-3 to TRBJ1-2; D gene ambiguous. Trimming removed 0 bases at V and 4 bases at J, with 12 bases between. The CDR3 has 15 amino acids. Germline CDR1 LGHNA, CDR2 YSLEER. The CDR3 sequence is CASSQELRVGYGYTF. CDR3 DNA sequence: TGCGCCAGCAGCCAAGAACTACGGGTTGGCTATGGCTACACCTTC.

This chain links TRBV6-2 or TRBV6-3 with TRBJ1-5; TRBD1 matches 7 bases. V dropped 5 bases and J dropped 4; count of bases not matched to a gene: 8. The CDR3 extends over 15 amino acids. From germline, CDR1 is MNHEY and CDR2 SVGEGT. The CDR3 loop reads CASSVRQGWNQPQHF. In DNA form, the CDR3 reads TGTGCCAGCAGTGTTCGACAGGGTTGGAATCAGCCCCAGCATTTT.

The rearrangement joins TRBV19 to TRBJ1-2; D is possibly TRBD1 (6 bases). The V end lost 6 bases, the J end lost 3 bases, and 11 bases lay between the germline ends. Germline loops: CDR1 LNHDA, CDR2 SQIVND (reference sequence). The CDR3 is made up of 13 amino acids. CDR3 sequence (DNA): TGTGCCAGTAGCTTGACAGGTGACTATGGCTACACCTTC. Its protein product is CASSLTGDYGYTF.

The chain recombines TRBV18 with TRBJ1-2, with D perhaps TRBD1 (5 bases). The CDR3 sequence is 14 residues long. V was pared by 3 bases and J by 7 bases, with 15 bases between. Germline values: CDR1 KGHSH, CDR2 LQKENI. CDR3 protein: CASSPDGGLGGYTF. DNA for the CDR3: TGTGCCAGCTCACCCGACGGGGGATTGGGTGGCTACACCTTC.

This sequence joins TRBV30 and TRBJ2-1; 9 bases align to TRBD2. Germline V CDR1 and CDR2: GTSNPN, SVGIG (reference sequence). This CDR3 contains 15 residues. The V segment lost 1 base and the J segment 1 base; nucleotides outside the gene matches: 2. The CDR3 bases are TGTGCCTGGAGTGAGCTAGCGGGATCCTACAATGAGCAGTTCTTC. Translating it yields CAWSELAGSYNEQFF.

This chain uses TRBV5-1 with TRBJ2-7; weak D call: TRBD2 (6 bases). CDR3 length: 13 amino acids. V lost 2 bases and J 2 bases, leaving 8 bases between the germline ends. Germline assignment: CDR1 SGHRS and CDR2 YFSETQ. Written as DNA, the CDR3 is TGCGCCAGCAGCTTCGGGGGTCCCTACGAGCAGTACTTC. This gives the protein CASSFGGPYEQYF.

This clone was picked up one time. The V call is TRBV19, the J call TRBJ1-2; D is ambiguous. Germline CDR1 and CDR2: LNHDA and SQIVND (reference sequence). The CDR3 is 13 amino acids. Deletions cut 6 bases from V and 4 bases from J, with 12 bases between. The CDR3 here is CASSPGDFYGYTF. In DNA, the CDR3 is TGTGCCAGTAGCCCAGGAGACTTCTATGGCTACACCTTC. Using reference TRBV19 and TRBJ1-2 for the parts outside the CDR3, the full variable domain is DGGITQSPKYLFRKEGQNVTLSCEQNLNHDAMYWYRQDPGQGLRLIYYSQIVNDFQKGDIAEGYSVSREKKESFPLTVTSAQKNPTAFYLCASSPGDFYGYTFGSGTRLTVV.

The V call is TRBV19, the J call TRBJ2-3, with 8 bases matching TRBD2. CDR1 is LNHDA, CDR2 SQIVND, per germline (reference sequence). The CDR3 sequence is 16 residues long. With V trimmed by 7 bases and J by 4 bases, 13 bases remained unmatched. CDR3 DNA sequence: TGTGCCAGTAAAGGCCCGGGCGGGGGGATGGCAGATACGCAGTATTTT. This encodes CASKGPGGGMADTQYF.